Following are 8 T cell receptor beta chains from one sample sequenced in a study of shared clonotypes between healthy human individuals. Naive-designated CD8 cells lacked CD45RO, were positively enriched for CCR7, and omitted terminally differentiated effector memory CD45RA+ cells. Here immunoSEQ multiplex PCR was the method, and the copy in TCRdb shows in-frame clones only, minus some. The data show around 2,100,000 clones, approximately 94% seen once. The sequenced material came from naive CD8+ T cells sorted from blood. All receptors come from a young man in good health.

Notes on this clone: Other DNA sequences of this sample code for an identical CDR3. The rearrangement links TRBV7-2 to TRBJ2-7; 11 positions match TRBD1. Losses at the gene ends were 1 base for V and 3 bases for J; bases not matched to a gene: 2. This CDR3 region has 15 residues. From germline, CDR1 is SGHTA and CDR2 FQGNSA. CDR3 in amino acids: CASSLVGTGGYEQYF. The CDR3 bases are TGTGCCAGCAGCTTAGTGGGGACAGGGGGCTACGAGCAGTACTTC.

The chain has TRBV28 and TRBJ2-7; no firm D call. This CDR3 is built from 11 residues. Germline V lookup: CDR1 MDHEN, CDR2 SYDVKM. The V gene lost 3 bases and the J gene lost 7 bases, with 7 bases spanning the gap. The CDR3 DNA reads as TGTGCCAGCAGTTTTAGGCTAGAGCAGTACTTC. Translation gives CASSFRLEQYF.

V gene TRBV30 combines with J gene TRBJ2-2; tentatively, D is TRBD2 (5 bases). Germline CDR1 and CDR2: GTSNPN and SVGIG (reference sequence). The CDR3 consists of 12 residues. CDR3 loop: CASGLGTGELFF. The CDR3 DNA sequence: TGTGCTTCGGGGTTGGGCACCGGGGAGCTGTTTTTT.

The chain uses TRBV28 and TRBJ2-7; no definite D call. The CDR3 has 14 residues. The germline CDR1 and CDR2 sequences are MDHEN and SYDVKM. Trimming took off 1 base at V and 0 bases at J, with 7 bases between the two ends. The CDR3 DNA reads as TGTGCCAGCAGTTTATCCTCAACCTCCTACGAGCAGTACTTC. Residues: CASSLSSTSYEQYF.

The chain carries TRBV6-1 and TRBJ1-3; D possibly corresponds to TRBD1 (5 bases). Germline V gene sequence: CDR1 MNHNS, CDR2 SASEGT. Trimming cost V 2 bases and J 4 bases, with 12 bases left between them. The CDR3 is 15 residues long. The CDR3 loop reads CASSEFFGTGNTIYF. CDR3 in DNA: TGTGCCAGCAGTGAATTTTTTGGGACCGGAAACACCATATATTTT.

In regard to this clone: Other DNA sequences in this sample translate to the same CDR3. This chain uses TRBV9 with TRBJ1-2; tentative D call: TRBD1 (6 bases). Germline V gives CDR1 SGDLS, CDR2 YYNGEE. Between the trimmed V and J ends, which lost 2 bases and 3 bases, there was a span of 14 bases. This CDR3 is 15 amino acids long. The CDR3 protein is CASSVGGGADYGYTF. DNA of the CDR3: TGTGCCAGCAGCGTCGGGGGGGGCGCTGACTATGGCTACACCTTC.

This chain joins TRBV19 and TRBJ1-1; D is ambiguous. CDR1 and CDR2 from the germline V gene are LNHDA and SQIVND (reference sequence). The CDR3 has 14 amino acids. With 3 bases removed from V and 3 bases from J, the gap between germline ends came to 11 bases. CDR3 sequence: CASSIRAGDTEAFF. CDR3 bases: TGTGCCAGTAGTATCCGGGCTGGGGACACTGAAGCTTTCTTT.

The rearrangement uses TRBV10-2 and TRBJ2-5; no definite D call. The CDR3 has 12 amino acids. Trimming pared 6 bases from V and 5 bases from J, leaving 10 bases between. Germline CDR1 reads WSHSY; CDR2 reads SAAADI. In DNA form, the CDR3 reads TGCGCCAGCAGGCCCGGCCTGGAGACCCAGTACTTC. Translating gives CASRPGLETQYF.